What follows are 10 T cell receptor beta chains derived from one specimen sequenced in a study of cytomegalovirus exposure and HLA in healthy donors. Primers included in the PCR were 60 Vbeta and 13 Jbeta primers. Method: immunoSEQ multiplex PCR; TCRdb's copy keeps in-frame clones and lacks some. The sample yields approximately 130,000 clones, around four fifths seen once. The source material was PBMCs. These receptors all stem from a boy aged 5-17 years in good health and CMV-seronegative.

The table lists this clone with a few counts. This chain uses TRBV7-2 with TRBJ1-4; a weak D match, TRBD1 (5 bases). The CDR3 spans 14 residues. The germline V and J ends were trimmed by 3 bases and 4 bases, with 9 bases remaining between them. The germline V gene encodes CDR1 SGHTA and CDR2 FQGNSA. The CDR3 DNA reads TGTGCCAGCAGCTTCTATCAGGGTAATGAAAAACTGTTTTTT. Residues: CASSFYQGNEKLFF.

This chain uses TRBV5-6 with TRBJ2-5; TRBD1 matches 11 bases. With 4 bases clipped from V and 7 bases from J, the junction kept 12 bases outside the gene matches. The CDR3 length is 16 residues. Germline lookup yields CDR1 SGHDT and CDR2 YYEEEE. The CDR3 sequence is CASSITGTGGFWTQYF. CDR3 sequence (DNA): TGTGCCAGCAGCATAACCGGGACAGGGGGTTTTTGGACCCAGTACTTC.

V gene TRBV5-5 combines with J gene TRBJ1-5; D unresolved. V shed 2 bases and J shed 4 bases, with 7 bases lying between them. The CDR3 is 13 amino acids. Germline assignment: CDR1 SGHKS and CDR2 YYEKEE (reference sequence). The DNA of the CDR3 is TGTGCCAGCAGCTTACGGGTAAATCAGCCCCAGCATTTT. Amino acids: CASSLRVNQPQHF.

This chain uses TRBV5-4 with TRBJ2-7; 8 positions match TRBD2. The V segment lost 4 bases and the J segment 3 bases; nucleotides outside the gene matches: 12. The CDR3 runs to 16 residues. Germline V gives CDR1 SGHNT, CDR2 YYREEE (reference sequence). CDR3 in amino acids: CASSQTGRGANYEQYF. CDR3 nucleotides: TGTGCCAGCAGCCAGACGGGGCGGGGGGCCAACTACGAGCAGTACTTC.

The gene calls are TRBV11-3 and TRBJ1-5; D gene ambiguous. Per germline, CDR1 SGHNT and CDR2 YENEEA. With 4 bases removed from V and 7 bases from J, the gap between germline ends came to 11 bases. The CDR3 runs to 13 residues. CDR3 nucleotide sequence: TGTGCCAGCAGCTGGGAGGTGAAACAGCCCCAGCATTTT. It yields the protein CASSWEVKQPQHF. Full variable domain (missing parts from reference TRBV11-3 and TRBJ1-5): EAGVVQSPRYKIIEKKQPVAFWCNPISGHNTLYWYLQNLGQGPELLIRYENEEAVDDSQLPKDRFSAERLKGVDSTLKIQPAELGDSAVYLCASSWEVKQPQHFGDGTRLSIL.

The rearrangement joins TRBV5-5 to TRBJ1-2; tentatively, D is TRBD1 (6 bases). The germline gives CDR1 SGHKS, CDR2 YYEKEE (reference sequence). V was pared by 4 bases and J by 8 bases, with 18 bases between. This CDR3 comprises 14 residues. This CDR3 is CASSPIAGARGYTF. The CDR3 DNA is TGTGCCAGCAGCCCTATAGCAGGGGCCAGAGGCTACACCTTC.

This clone was found a few times. The rearrangement links TRBV13 to TRBJ2-1, with a possible D match to TRBD2 (6 bases). V lost 5 bases and J 10 bases, leaving 9 bases between the germline ends. The CDR3 length is 11 residues. Germline CDR1 is PRHDT and CDR2 is FYEKMQ (reference sequence). The chain's CDR3 is CASSIRGEQFF. CDR3 sequence (DNA): TGTGCCAGCAGCATACGGGGGGAGCAGTTCTTC.

The J gene is TRBJ1-2, the V gene TRBV5-1; TRBD1 agrees at 7 bases. Germline V gene sequence: CDR1 SGHRS, CDR2 YFSETQ. The CDR3 sequence is 16 residues long. V was clipped by 2 bases and J by 0 bases; unmatched bases: 7. The CDR3 is CASSFIPGQSNYGYTF. CDR3 coding DNA: TGCGCCAGCAGCTTTATACCGGGACAGTCTAACTATGGCTACACCTTC.

J is TRBJ2-5 and V is TRBV7-9; 7 bases are shared with TRBD1. This CDR3 spans 17 amino acids. With V trimmed by 1 base and J by 3 bases, 11 bases remained unmatched. In germline, CDR1 is SEHNR, CDR2 FQNEAQ (reference sequence). The CDR3 nucleotides read TGTGCCAGCAGCTTAGTTTTTGAAGGGACAGCAAAAGAGACCCAGTACTTC. It translates to CASSLVFEGTAKETQYF.

J is TRBJ2-1 and V is TRBV19, with D perhaps matching TRBD2 (6 bases). CDR1 and CDR2 (germline): LNHDA, SQIVND (reference sequence). The CDR3 covers 15 residues. The V and J ends lost 2 bases and 6 bases respectively, with 14 bases between them. The CDR3 region has the DNA TGTGCCAGTAGTATACCGGGACTCTGGGCCAATGAGCAGTTCTTC. Translation: CASSIPGLWANEQFF.